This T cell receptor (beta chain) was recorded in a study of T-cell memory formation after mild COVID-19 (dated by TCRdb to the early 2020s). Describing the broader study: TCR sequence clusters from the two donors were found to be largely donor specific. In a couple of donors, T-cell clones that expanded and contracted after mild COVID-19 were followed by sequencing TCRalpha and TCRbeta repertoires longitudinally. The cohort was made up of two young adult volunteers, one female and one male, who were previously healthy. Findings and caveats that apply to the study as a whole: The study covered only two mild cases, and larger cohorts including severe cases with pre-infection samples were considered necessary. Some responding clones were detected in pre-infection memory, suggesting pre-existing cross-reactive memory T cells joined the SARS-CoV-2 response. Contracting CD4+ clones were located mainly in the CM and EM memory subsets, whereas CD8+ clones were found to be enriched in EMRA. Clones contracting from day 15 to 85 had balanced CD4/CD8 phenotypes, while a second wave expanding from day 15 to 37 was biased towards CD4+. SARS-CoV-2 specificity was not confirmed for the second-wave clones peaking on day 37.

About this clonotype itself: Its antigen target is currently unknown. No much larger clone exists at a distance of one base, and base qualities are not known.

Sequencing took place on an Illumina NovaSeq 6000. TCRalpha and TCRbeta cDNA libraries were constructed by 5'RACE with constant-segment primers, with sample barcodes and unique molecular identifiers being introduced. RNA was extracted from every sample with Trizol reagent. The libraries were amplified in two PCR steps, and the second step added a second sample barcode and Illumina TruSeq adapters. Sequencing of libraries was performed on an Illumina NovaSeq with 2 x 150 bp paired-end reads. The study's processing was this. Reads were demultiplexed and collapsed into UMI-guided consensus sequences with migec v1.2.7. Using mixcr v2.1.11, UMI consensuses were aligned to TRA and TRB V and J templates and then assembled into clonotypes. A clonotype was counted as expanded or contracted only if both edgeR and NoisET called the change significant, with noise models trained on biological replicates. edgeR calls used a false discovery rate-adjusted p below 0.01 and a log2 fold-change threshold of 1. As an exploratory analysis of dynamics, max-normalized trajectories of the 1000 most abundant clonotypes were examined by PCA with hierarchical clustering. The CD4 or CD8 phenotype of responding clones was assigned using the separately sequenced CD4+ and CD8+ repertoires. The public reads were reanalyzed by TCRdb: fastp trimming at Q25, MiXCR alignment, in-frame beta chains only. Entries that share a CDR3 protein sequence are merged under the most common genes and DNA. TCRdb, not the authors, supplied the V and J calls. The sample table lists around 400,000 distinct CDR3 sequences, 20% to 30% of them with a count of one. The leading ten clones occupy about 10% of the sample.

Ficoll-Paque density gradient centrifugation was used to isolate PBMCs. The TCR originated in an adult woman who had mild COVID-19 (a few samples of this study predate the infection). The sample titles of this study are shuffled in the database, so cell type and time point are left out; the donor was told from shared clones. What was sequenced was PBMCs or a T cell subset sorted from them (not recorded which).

This receptor carries the CDR3 CASTRRGVETQYF. The DNA sequence is given as TGTGCCAGCACCAGACGGGGGGTAGAGACCCAGTACTTC. This sequence uses TRBV6-2 or TRBV6-3 and TRBJ2-5, with 7 central nucleotides matching TRBD2. The CDR3 sequence holds 13 residues, the cysteine and phenylalanine included. Here the CDR3 DNA is all that survives: 39 bases in frame from base 1. V is pruned by 7 bases and J by 4 bases, leaving 6 bases of the junction without a gene match. CDR1 and CDR2 (MNHEY, SVGEGT) derive from the germline V gene.